This section outlines one T cell receptor beta chain sequence together with its context. Its target is unknown. This record belongs to a study of vaccination and CD4 T cells after COVID-19. Noted treatment: roughly 10-day PBMC culture with coronavirus spike peptide pools or control peptides (ViraFEST assay). At the Johns Hopkins FTIC core, DNA taken from cultured CD4+ T cells was sequenced by way of the Oncomine TCR Beta short-read assay. Each CDR3 protein gets one entry after TCRdb re-called the PCR reads with MiXCR. The sample shows tens of thousands of distinct CDR3 sequences, around three fifths of them seen only once. Germline V gene data show CDR1 as DFQATT and CDR2 as SNEGSKA (reference sequence). V lost 4 bases to trimming and J lost 5 bases; unmatched junction nucleotides: 5. This CDR3 contains 13 residues.

The receptor comes from a human donor who had recovered from COVID-19. The sequenced material came from CD4+ T cells from blood, cultured in vitro. The chain employs TRBV20-1 and TRBJ2-3, with 8 bases that match TRBD1. In DNA, the CDR3 is TGCAGTGCTACCAGGGGGCGCGGAGATACGCAGTATTTT. Amino acids: CSATRGRGDTQYF.